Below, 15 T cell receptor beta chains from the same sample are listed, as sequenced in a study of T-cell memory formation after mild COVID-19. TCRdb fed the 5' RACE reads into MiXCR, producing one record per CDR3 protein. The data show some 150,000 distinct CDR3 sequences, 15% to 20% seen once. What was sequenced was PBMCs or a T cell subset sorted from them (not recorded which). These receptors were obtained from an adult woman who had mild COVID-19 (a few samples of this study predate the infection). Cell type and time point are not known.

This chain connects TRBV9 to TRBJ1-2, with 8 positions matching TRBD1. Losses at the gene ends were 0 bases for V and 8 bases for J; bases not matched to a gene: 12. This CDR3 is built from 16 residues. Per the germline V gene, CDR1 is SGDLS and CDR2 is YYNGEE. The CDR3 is CASSVAPLQTGEGYTF. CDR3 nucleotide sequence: TGTGCCAGCAGCGTAGCCCCTCTCCAGACAGGGGAAGGCTACACCTTC.

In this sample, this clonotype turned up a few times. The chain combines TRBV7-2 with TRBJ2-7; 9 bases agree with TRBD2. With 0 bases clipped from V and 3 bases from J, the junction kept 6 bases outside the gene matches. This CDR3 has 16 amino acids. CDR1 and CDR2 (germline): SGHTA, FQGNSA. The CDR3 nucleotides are TGTGCCAGCAGCTTAGCTCCGGGGACTAGCAGCTACGAGCAGTACTTC. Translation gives CASSLAPGTSSYEQYF.

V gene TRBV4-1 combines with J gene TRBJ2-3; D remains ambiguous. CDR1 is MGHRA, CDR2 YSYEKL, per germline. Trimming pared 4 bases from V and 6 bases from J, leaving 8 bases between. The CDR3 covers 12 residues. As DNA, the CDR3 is TGCGCCAGCAGCCTTCTTTTCGATACGCAGTATTTT. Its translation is CASSLLFDTQYF.

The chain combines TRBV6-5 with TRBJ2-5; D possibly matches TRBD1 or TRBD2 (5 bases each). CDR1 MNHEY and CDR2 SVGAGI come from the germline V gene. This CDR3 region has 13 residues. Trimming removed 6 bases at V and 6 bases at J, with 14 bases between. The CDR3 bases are TGTGCCAGCAGCCCCGAGGGGAGTAAGACCCAGTACTTC. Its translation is CASSPEGSKTQYF.

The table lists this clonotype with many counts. The CDR3 DNA is TGTGCCAGCAGCGTAGGCTCGGTGATTTACAATGAGCAGTTCTTC. Its translation is CASSVGSVIYNEQFF. The chain uses TRBV9 and TRBJ2-1; D is undetermined. The V and J ends lost 0 bases and 4 bases respectively, with 11 bases between them. The CDR3 length is 15 residues. Germline V gives CDR1 SGDLS, CDR2 YYNGEE.

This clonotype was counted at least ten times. The CDR3 bases are TGCAGTGCTAATCCTAGCGGGAGCTCCTACGAGCAGTACTTC. Amino acid sequence: CSANPSGSSYEQYF. The genes are TRBV20-1 and TRBJ2-7; the match to TRBD2 covers 10 bases. CDR1 DFQATT and CDR2 SNEGSKA come from the germline V gene (reference sequence). The CDR3 has 14 residues. V dropped 4 bases and J dropped 0; count of bases not matched to a gene: 3.

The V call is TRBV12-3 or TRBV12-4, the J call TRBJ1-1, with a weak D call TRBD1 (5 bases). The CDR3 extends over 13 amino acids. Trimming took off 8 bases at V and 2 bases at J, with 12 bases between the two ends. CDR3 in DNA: TGTGCCAGCGGCTTTCAGGGAAACACTGAAGCTTTCTTT. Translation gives CASGFQGNTEAFF.

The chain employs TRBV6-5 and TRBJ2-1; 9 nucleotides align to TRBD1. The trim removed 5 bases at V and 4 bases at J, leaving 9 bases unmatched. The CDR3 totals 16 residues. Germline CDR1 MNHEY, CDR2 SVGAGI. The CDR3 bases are TGTGCCAGCAGTCTGGCCGGGACAGGGCTGTACAATGAGCAGTTCTTC. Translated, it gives CASSLAGTGLYNEQFF.

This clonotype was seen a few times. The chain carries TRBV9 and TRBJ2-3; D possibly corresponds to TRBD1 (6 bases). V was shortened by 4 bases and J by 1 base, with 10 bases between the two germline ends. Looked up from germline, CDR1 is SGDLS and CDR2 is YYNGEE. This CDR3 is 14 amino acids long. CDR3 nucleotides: TGTGCCAGCAGCTCATGGACAGGCACAGATACGCAGTATTTT. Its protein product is CASSSWTGTDTQYF.

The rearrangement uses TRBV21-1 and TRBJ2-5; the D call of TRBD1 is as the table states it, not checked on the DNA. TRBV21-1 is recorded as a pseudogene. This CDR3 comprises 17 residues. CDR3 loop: CASRIGQGAFKQETQYF. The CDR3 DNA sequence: TGTGCCAGCAGGATTGGTCAGGGGGCTTTCAAACAAGAGACCCAGTACTTC.

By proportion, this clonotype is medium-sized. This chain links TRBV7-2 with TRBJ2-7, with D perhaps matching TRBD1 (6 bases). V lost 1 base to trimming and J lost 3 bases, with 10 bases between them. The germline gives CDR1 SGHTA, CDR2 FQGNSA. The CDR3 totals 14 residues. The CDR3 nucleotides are TGTGCCAGCAGCTTAGTTGGGGGCGTCTACGAGCAGTACTTC. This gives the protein CASSLVGGVYEQYF.

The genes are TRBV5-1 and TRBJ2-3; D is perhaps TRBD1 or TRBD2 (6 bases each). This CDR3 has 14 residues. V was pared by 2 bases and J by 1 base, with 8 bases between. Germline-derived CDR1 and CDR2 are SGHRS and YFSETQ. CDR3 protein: CASSFGGRTDTQYF. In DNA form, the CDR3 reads TGCGCCAGCAGCTTCGGGGGCCGCACAGATACGCAGTATTTT.

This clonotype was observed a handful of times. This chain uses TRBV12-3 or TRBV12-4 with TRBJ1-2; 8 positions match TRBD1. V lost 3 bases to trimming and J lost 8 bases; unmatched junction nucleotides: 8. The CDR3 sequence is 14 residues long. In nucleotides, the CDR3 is TGTGCCAGCAGTTTCCCCAGGGGGCCAGGAGGCTACACCTTC. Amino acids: CASSFPRGPGGYTF.

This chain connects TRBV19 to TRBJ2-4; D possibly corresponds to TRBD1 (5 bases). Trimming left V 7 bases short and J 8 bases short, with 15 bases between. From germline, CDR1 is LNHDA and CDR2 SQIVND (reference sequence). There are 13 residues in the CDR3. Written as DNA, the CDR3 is TGTGCCAGTACGAGCAGGGAACGGGACATTCAGTACTTC. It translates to CASTSRERDIQYF.

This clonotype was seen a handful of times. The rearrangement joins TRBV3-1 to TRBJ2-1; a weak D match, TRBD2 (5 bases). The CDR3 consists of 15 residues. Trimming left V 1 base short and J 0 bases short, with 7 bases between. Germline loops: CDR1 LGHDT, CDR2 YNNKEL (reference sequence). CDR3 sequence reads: CASSQAGYSYNEQFF. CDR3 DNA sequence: TGTGCCAGCAGCCAAGCGGGGTACTCCTACAATGAGCAGTTCTTC.